Here is one T cell receptor (beta chain) with its context. The data derive from a study of blood T cell repertoires in COVID-19. Measured with immunoSEQ multiplex PCR; TCRdb has only the in-frame clones, and not every one. Seen here are 120,000 to 150,000 clones, over 75% observed once, and the top ten hold 13%. Germline V CDR1 and CDR2: MNHEY, SMNVEV (reference sequence). CDR3 length equals 15 residues. After removal of 3 bases from V and 3 bases from J, the junction contained 5 bases not matched to a gene. The origin of this receptor is a man aged 60 to 75 with active or convalescent COVID-19. The sequenced material came from peripheral blood. The chain combines TRBV27 with TRBJ2-5; 9 nucleotides line up with TRBD2. The CDR3 nucleotides read TGTGCCAGCAGTTTTAGCGGGAGCCGAAAAGAGACCCAGTACTTC. Translated, it gives CASSFSGSRKETQYF.